The 5 T cell receptor beta chains given below trace back to one sample, sequenced in a study of identical twins. TCRdb recomputed calls from the 5' RACE reads with MiXCR, one row per CDR3 protein. The sample holds 1.5 million to 2 million distinct CDR3 sequences; about 32% are singletons and the top ten take about 0.3%. The sequencing sample was made of cord blood. These receptors all stem from a newborn girl in good health.

J is TRBJ2-1 and V is TRBV20-1; maybe TRBD2 (6 bases). Germline CDR1 is DFQATT and CDR2 is SNEGSKA (reference sequence). Trimming stripped 2 bases from V and 4 bases from J, with 12 bases between. This CDR3 contains 14 residues. The CDR3 spells CSARIAVSYNEQFF. CDR3 bases: TGCAGTGCTAGAATAGCGGTTTCTTACAATGAGCAGTTCTTC.

This rearrangement joins TRBV5-1 to TRBJ2-7; 9 bases are a match to TRBD2. The CDR3 runs 15 residues. Germline CDR1 is SGHRS and CDR2 is YFSETQ. V gave up 6 bases and J gave up 4 bases; unmatched junction bases: 11. The CDR3 DNA reads as TGCGCCAGCACCACCGGAAATAGCGGGGGTTACGAGCAGTACTTC. This encodes CASTTGNSGGYEQYF.

The chain joins TRBV7-2 to TRBJ2-5; D might be TRBD2 (7 bases). This CDR3 comprises 18 residues. Germline V lookup: CDR1 SGHTA, CDR2 FQGNSA. V gave up 5 bases and J gave up 4 bases, with 26 bases separating them. CDR3 bases: TGTGCCAGCAGCACTCGAGGCGGGGGCCGTTATAGTTTAGAGACCCAGTACTTC. As protein: CASSTRGGGRYSLETQYF.

The genes are TRBV6-1 and TRBJ1-2; 9 positions agree with TRBD1. Per the germline V gene, CDR1 is MNHNS and CDR2 is SASEGT. The CDR3 runs 16 residues. Trimming took 11 bases from V and 0 from J; bases not matched to a gene: 13. The CDR3 DNA reads as TGTGCCTGCGGACGGGACAGGGAGGTAACTAACTATGGCTACACCTTC. Encoded protein: CACGRDREVTNYGYTF.

The chain couples TRBV6-1 to TRBJ1-2, with no clear D. The germline gives CDR1 MNHNS, CDR2 SASEGT. The V end was cut by 5 bases, the J end by 4 bases, with 17 bases between. The CDR3 sequence is 15 residues long. This CDR3 reads CASSYGRRSLYGYTF. CDR3 coding DNA: TGTGCCAGCAGTTATGGCAGGCGATCCCTCTATGGCTACACCTTC.